Listed below are T cell receptor beta chains from one sample, sequenced in a study of beta chain features in type 1 diabetes. Measured with immunoSEQ multiplex PCR; TCRdb has only the in-frame clones, and not every one. The sample records some 350,000 clones, around 9.6% being singletons. Source material: central memory CD4+ T cells from blood. These receptors were taken from a man aged 25-40 years with type 1 diabetes. Each CDR3 is given with its conserved first and last residue. The order of the fields is V gene, J gene, D gene, clone size, CDR3 DNA, CDR3 protein. The D gene is left open where the match is weak. The size entry is marked missing in some rows and otherwise reads once, few, many or a size class.

TRBV28	TRBJ1-1	TRBD1	few	TGTGCCAGCAGTCAACGACAGGGGAAAGCTTTCTTT	CASSQRQGKAFF
TRBV29-1	TRBJ2-7	-	-	TGCAGCGTTGGGACAGCCCCCTACGAGCAGTACTTC	CSVGTAPYEQYF
TRBV9	TRBJ1-5	-	few	TGTGCCAGCAGCGTAGCCCCAGGGATCGGGCAGCCCCAGCATTTT	CASSVAPGIGQPQHF
TRBV28	TRBJ2-5	-	few	TGTGCCAGCAGTTCCCGACAGCGGGCAACGGAGACCCAGTACTTC	CASSSRQRATETQYF
TRBV29-1	TRBJ2-4	-	few	TGCAGCGGGCGGGACAGCGGCAAAAACATTCAGTACTTC	CSGRDSGKNIQYF
TRBV7-9	TRBJ2-3	TRBD2	-	TGTGCCAGCAGCTTGAATAGCGGGAGGGCGGGGGATACGCAGTATTTT	CASSLNSGRAGDTQYF
TRBV27	TRBJ2-7	-	many	TGTGCCAGCAGTTCGAGAGGAGGGTACTACGAGCAGTACTTC	CASSSRGGYYEQYF
TRBV7-8	TRBJ2-1	-	few	TGTGCCAGCAGCTTAGGGTGGTTCTCCTACAATGAGCAGTTCTTC	CASSLGWFSYNEQFF
TRBV7-2	TRBJ2-2	-	many	TGTGCCAGCAGCCCAGGACAGTCCGACGGGGAGCTGTTTTTT	CASSPGQSDGELFF
TRBV5-4	TRBJ2-3	-	few	TGTGCCCGAAGTACTAAGGGACGACCGTCAGATACGCAGTATTTT	CARSTKGRPSDTQYF
TRBV7-9	TRBJ2-3	TRBD2	few	TGTGCCAGCAGCTTAGCCGAGGGGCTAGCGGGGGCCCCAGATACGCAGTATTTT	CASSLAEGLAGAPDTQYF
TRBV11-2	TRBJ1-5	-	few	TGTGCCAGCAGCTTAGAGGGTCAGCCCCAGCATTTT	CASSLEGQPQHF
TRBV10-3	TRBJ2-7	TRBD1	-	TGTGCCGCCTCCGGGACAGGGGACTACGAGCAGTACTTC	CAASGTGDYEQYF
TRBV14	TRBJ2-7	TRBD2	-	TGTGCCAGCAGCCAAGGGGCTAGCGGGAGTAGGGAGCAGTACTTC	CASSQGASGSREQYF
TRBV28	TRBJ2-7	-	-	TGTGCCAGCAGTCCCTTGCCGGAGGGGACCTCCTACGAGCAGTACTTC	CASSPLPEGTSYEQYF
TRBV2	TRBJ2-1	-	-	TGTGCCAGCAGTGCCGAGAGTTACAATGAGCAGTTCTTC	CASSAESYNEQFF
TRBV7-3	TRBJ2-2	TRBD1	-	TGTGCCAGCACCCCGGGACAGGGGAGGACCGGGGAGCTGTTTTTT	CASTPGQGRTGELFF
TRBV28	TRBJ1-5	-	few	TGTGCCAGCATGACACTTGATCAGCCCCAGCATTTT	CASMTLDQPQHF
TRBV7-2	TRBJ2-3	-	-	TGTGCCAGCAGCTTACTGGCGGGACCAACAGATACGCAGTATTTT	CASSLLAGPTDTQYF
TRBV28	TRBJ1-5	-	few	TGTGCCAGCAGCGAGGGACTGGGTTCCCAGCCCCAGCATTTT	CASSEGLGSQPQHF
TRBV28	TRBJ2-2	-	-	TGTGCCAGCAGTTTAAGCGCCCTTGGGACATCGACCGGGGAGCTGTTTTTT	CASSLSALGTSTGELFF
TRBV2	TRBJ2-1	-	few	TGTGCCAGCAGTGAAGCGGGGCGGGTAGAGTACAATGAGCAGTTCTTC	CASSEAGRVEYNEQFF
TRBV15	TRBJ1-3	TRBD1	-	TGTGCCACCAGCAGAGGATGGGGACAGGGTAGCTCTGGAAACACCATATATTTT	CATSRGWGQGSSGNTIYF
TRBV29-1	TRBJ2-7	TRBD1	few	TGCAGCGTCCGGACAGGGGGGTCCTACGAGCAGTACTTC	CSVRTGGSYEQYF
TRBV28	TRBJ2-5	TRBD2	few	TGTGCCAGCAGTTTAGACCCAGGGAGGGCAGAGACCCAGTACTTC	CASSLDPGRAETQYF
TRBV6-5	TRBJ1-5	-	few	TGTGCCAGCAGTACGAATAGCAATCAGCCCCAGCATTTT	CASSTNSNQPQHF
TRBV29-1	TRBJ1-5	-	many	TGCAGCGTTGCACAAGGGCCGATGCAGCCCCAGCATTTT	CSVAQGPMQPQHF